Below are 29 T cell receptor beta chains sequenced from a single sample in a study of CD8+ T cells in alopecia areata. It was cDNA, reverse transcribed from extracted RNA, that served as the sequencing template. Using immunoSEQ multiplex PCR, the repertoire was profiled, and TCRdb retains in-frame clones only, with some absent. The sample has roughly 120,000 clones; 55% to 80% are singletons. Sample: CD4+ T cells sorted from blood. These receptors were taken from a human donor in good health.

The V call is TRBV30, the J call TRBJ1-5; 8 nucleotides match TRBD1. The ends lost 1 base at V and 3 bases at J; junction bases unmatched: 5. The CDR3 consists of 15 residues. Germline V gives CDR1 GTSNPN, CDR2 SVGIG (reference sequence). Written as DNA, the CDR3 is TGTGCCTGGAGTGCAGGGGGCGCTTACAATCAGCCCCAGCATTTT. It is translated as CAWSAGGAYNQPQHF. The full variable domain, its missing parts supplied by reference TRBV30 and TRBJ1-5, is SQTIHQWPATLVQPVGSPLSLECTVEGTSNPNLYWYRQAAGRGLQLLFYSVGIGQISSEVPQNLSASRPQDRQFILSSKKLLLSDSGFYLCAWSAGGAYNQPQHFGDGTRLSIL.

The rearrangement links TRBV6-5 to TRBJ2-5; possibly TRBD1 for D (5 bases). CDR3 length: 13 amino acids. Germline lookup yields CDR1 MNHEY and CDR2 SVGAGI. V lost 8 bases to trimming and J lost 2 bases, with 12 bases between them. The CDR3 is CASLGQTQETQYF. The DNA of the CDR3 is TGTGCCAGCCTGGGGCAGACTCAAGAGACCCAGTACTTC.

The rearrangement links TRBV5-4 to TRBJ2-5; no clear D. Germline CDR1 and CDR2: SGHNT and YYREEE (reference sequence). The germline V and J ends were trimmed by 1 base and 2 bases, with 6 bases remaining between them. This CDR3 contains 13 residues. The CDR3 sequence is CASSLTVQETQYF. CDR3 sequence (DNA): TGTGCCAGCAGCTTGACAGTTCAAGAGACCCAGTACTTC.

The chain employs TRBV7-2 and TRBJ1-1; D not certain. Trimming shortened V by 4 bases and J by 1 base, and 13 bases separated the two germline ends. The CDR3 consists of 15 residues. Germline V CDR1 and CDR2: SGHTA, FQGNSA. CDR3 bases: TGTGCCAGCAGCTGGCTGACACCGACGAACACTGAAGCTTTCTTT. This translates into CASSWLTPTNTEAFF.

This clone was seen only a few times. The V and J genes are TRBV29-1 and TRBJ2-7, with D possibly TRBD2 on 5 matching bases. This CDR3 has 12 residues. From germline, CDR1 is SQVTM and CDR2 ANQGSEA. The V end lost 3 bases, the J end lost 1 base, and 7 bases lay between the germline ends. The CDR3, as DNA: TGCAGCGTTGACGGAGGTTCCTACGAGCAGTACTTC. Translated: CSVDGGSYEQYF.

In this sample, this clone turned up once. The genes are TRBV29-1 and TRBJ1-1; TRBD1 is a possible D gene (6 bases). V lost 2 bases to trimming and J lost 1 base, with 8 bases between them. This CDR3 contains 13 residues. CDR1 and CDR2 (germline): SQVTM, ANQGSEA. CDR3 sequence reads: CSVERGANTEAFF. CDR3 nucleotide sequence: TGCAGCGTTGAAAGGGGGGCGAACACTGAAGCTTTCTTT.

This chain links TRBV29-1 with TRBJ2-7; D perhaps matches TRBD2 (5 bases). V was trimmed by 2 bases and J by 3 bases, leaving 11 bases between them. The CDR3 has 13 amino acids. Per germline, CDR1 SQVTM and CDR2 ANQGSEA. CDR3 region: CSVETGSFYEQYF. The CDR3 DNA reads as TGCAGCGTTGAAACGGGATCCTTCTACGAGCAGTACTTC.

The chain recombines TRBV9 with TRBJ1-5, with a weak D call TRBD1 (6 bases). Germline CDR1 reads SGDLS; CDR2 reads YYNGEE. Trimming cost V 2 bases and J 3 bases, with 9 bases left between them. The CDR3 contains 14 residues. DNA of the CDR3: TGTGCCAGCAGCGTGGGGGGGCCCAATCAGCCCCAGCATTTT. Protein product: CASSVGGPNQPQHF.

The chain employs TRBV29-1 and TRBJ2-2, with TRBD1 identical over 7 bases. Unmatched junction bases numbered 6, after V lost 4 bases and J lost 1 base. CDR1 is SQVTM and CDR2 is ANQGSEA in the germline V gene. There are 15 residues in the CDR3. The CDR3 DNA reads TGCAGCGTTGTCCCCTGGGACAGGAACACCGGGGAGCTGTTTTTT. Protein product: CSVVPWDRNTGELFF.

The rearrangement uses TRBV29-1 and TRBJ2-7; D unresolved. The V end was cut by 0 bases, the J end by 9 bases, with 21 bases between. This CDR3 contains 15 residues. CDR1 is SQVTM, CDR2 ANQGSEA, per germline. The CDR3 region is CSVEDRPGGMFGQYF. CDR3 nucleotides: TGCAGCGTTGAAGATCGGCCCGGTGGTATGTTTGGGCAGTACTTC.

This clone was counted only a few times. The chain recombines TRBV29-1 with TRBJ1-2, with TRBD1 as a possible D gene (6 bases). CDR3 size: 12 residues. Germline loops: CDR1 SQVTM, CDR2 ANQGSEA. The V end lost 3 bases, the J end lost 7 bases, and 12 bases lay between the germline ends. CDR3 region: CSVETGTSGYTF. The CDR3 region has the DNA TGCAGCGTTGAGACAGGAACTTCTGGCTACACCTTC.

The chain joins TRBV29-1 to TRBJ1-1; D remains ambiguous. The germline gives CDR1 SQVTM, CDR2 ANQGSEA. This CDR3 is 13 amino acids long. Trimming pared 5 bases from V and 6 bases from J, leaving 16 bases between. DNA for the CDR3: TGCAGCGTTAAAATCCCTATATCTTCTGAAGCTTTCTTT. Amino acids: CSVKIPISSEAFF.

The chain uses TRBV7-8 and TRBJ2-7, with a tentative D call TRBD2 (6 bases). Germline V gene sequence: CDR1 SGHVS, CDR2 FQNEAQ. The length of the CDR3 is 14 residues. V was pared by 4 bases and J by 2 bases, with 12 bases between. CDR3 sequence: CASSSRDWPYEQYF. DNA of the CDR3: TGTGCCAGCAGCTCCCGGGACTGGCCCTACGAGCAGTACTTC.

The genes are TRBV30 and TRBJ2-1, with a tentative D call TRBD1 (5 bases). The CDR3 runs to 12 residues. Germline values: CDR1 GTSNPN, CDR2 SVGIG (reference sequence). Trimming left V 5 bases short and J 4 bases short, with 9 bases between. The CDR3 nucleotides are TGTGCCTGGTTACAGGATTACAATGAGCAGTTCTTC. It encodes CAWLQDYNEQFF.

This clone was seen a handful of times. The V gene is TRBV15, the J gene TRBJ2-5; D could derive from TRBD1 or TRBD2 (5 bases each). V was clipped by 2 bases and J by 3 bases, with 10 bases between them. Germline CDR1 is LNHNV and CDR2 is YYDKDF (reference sequence). The CDR3 spans 14 residues. The CDR3 DNA is TGTGCCACCAGCAGACCGGGACCTAAAGAGACCCAGTACTTC. This codes for CATSRPGPKETQYF.

This chain connects TRBV4-1 to TRBJ2-2; TRBD1 matches at 7 bases. V lost 7 bases, J lost 4 bases, and 18 bases stayed unmatched. CDR3 length: 18 amino acids. Germline V gene data show CDR1 as MGHRA and CDR2 as YSYEKL. The CDR3 coding sequence is TGCGCCAGCACTCTTACAGGGGCCGCATCACCATCCACCGGGGAGCTGTTTTTT. Translated, it gives CASTLTGAASPSTGELFF.

The chain has TRBV6-1 and TRBJ2-7; D gene ambiguous. V was cut by 9 bases and J by 0 bases, with 9 bases left in between. The CDR3 length is 12 residues. From germline, CDR1 is MNHNS and CDR2 SASEGT. CDR3 nucleotide sequence: TGTGCCAGGGGTCGTTCCTCCTACGAGCAGTACTTC. Protein sequence: CARGRSSYEQYF.

The genes are TRBV25-1 and TRBJ1-1; no definite D call. Germline V gene lookup returns CDR1 MGHDK and CDR2 SYGVNS. V was cut by 5 bases and J by 0 bases, with 7 bases left in between. The CDR3 length is 13 residues. The CDR3 reads CASSLNLNTEAFF. The CDR3 DNA sequence: TGTGCCAGCAGTCTCAACCTGAACACTGAAGCTTTCTTT.

The chain uses TRBV6-5 and TRBJ2-7; maybe TRBD1 (8 bases). Trimming shortened V by 6 bases and J by 7 bases, and 16 bases separated the two germline ends. CDR3 length equals 13 residues. CDR1 is MNHEY, CDR2 SVGAGI, per germline. CDR3 in DNA: TGTGCCAGCAGACTCGACAGGGGAGGGGAGCAGTACTTC. It codes for CASRLDRGGEQYF.

This chain connects TRBV6-5 to TRBJ2-1; maybe TRBD1 (5 bases). Trimming pared 5 bases from V and 5 bases from J, leaving 16 bases between. CDR1 is MNHEY and CDR2 is SVGAGI in the germline V gene. CDR3 length equals 15 residues. CDR3 residues: CASSPLGHFHNEQFF. The CDR3 region has the DNA TGTGCCAGCAGTCCCTTGGGGCATTTCCACAATGAGCAGTTCTTC.

V and J are TRBV7-3 and TRBJ1-4, with 9 bases lining up with TRBD1. The germline V gene has CDR1 SGHTA and CDR2 FQGTGA. Unmatched junction bases numbered 9, after V lost 2 bases and J lost 5 bases. The CDR3 has 17 amino acids. This CDR3 reads CASSLLSRDRVNEKLFF. The CDR3 DNA follows: TGTGCCAGCAGCTTATTATCCCGGGACAGGGTGAATGAAAAACTGTTTTTT.

The chain joins TRBV29-1 to TRBJ2-1; the match to TRBD2 covers 7 bases. Looked up from germline, CDR1 is SQVTM and CDR2 is ANQGSEA. J gave up 5 bases and V 7 bases, and 8 bases lay outside the gene matches. The CDR3 has 13 residues. The CDR3 spells CSATGTNNNEQFF. DNA of the CDR3: TGCAGCGCTACCGGGACTAACAACAATGAGCAGTTCTTC.

V and J are TRBV9 and TRBJ2-5; D remains unclear. This CDR3 has 14 residues. Germline CDR1 reads SGDLS; CDR2 reads YYNGEE. Trimming shortened V by 4 bases and J by 5 bases, and 15 bases separated the two germline ends. CDR3 sequence reads: CASSPSSVRETQYF. The CDR3 coding sequence is TGTGCCAGCAGCCCGAGTTCCGTCCGGGAGACCCAGTACTTC.

The J gene is TRBJ2-1, the V gene TRBV29-1, with TRBD2 matching 12 bases. V gave up 5 bases and J gave up 15 bases; unmatched junction bases: 2. Germline-derived CDR1 and CDR2 are SQVTM and ANQGSEA. The CDR3 covers 10 residues. The DNA for the CDR3 is TGCAGCGTTTCTAGCGGGGGGGCGTTCTTC. As protein: CSVSSGGAFF.

V usage is TRBV28 and J usage is TRBJ2-7, with D possibly matching TRBD2 (5 bases). Germline CDR1 reads MDHEN; CDR2 reads SYDVKM. The V end was cut by 4 bases, the J end by 4 bases, with 23 bases between. This CDR3 has 17 amino acids. CDR3 DNA sequence: TGTGCCAGCAGTTCCAAACCTCTAGACCCCCGAGGGTACGAGCAGTACTTC. Protein product: CASSSKPLDPRGYEQYF. The full variable domain, with the rest looked up from reference TRBV28 and TRBJ2-7, is DVKVTQSSRYLVKRTGEKVFLECVQDMDHENMFWYRQDPGLGLRLIYFSYDVKMKEKGDIPEGYSVSREKKERFSLILESASTNQTSMYLCASSSKPLDPRGYEQYFGPGTRLTVT.

The chain carries TRBV2 and TRBJ2-5; TRBD2 agrees at 9 bases. The CDR3 runs 15 residues. Germline values: CDR1 SNHLY, CDR2 FYNNEI. After removal of 0 bases from V and 5 bases from J, the junction contained 4 bases not matched to a gene. In DNA form, the CDR3 reads TGTGCCAGCAGTGAAGCGCGGGGGGGTTTTGAGACCCAGTACTTC. Encoded protein: CASSEARGGFETQYF.

This clone was detected only a few times. The V and J genes are TRBV4-1 and TRBJ1-2; 10 nucleotides match TRBD1. Trimming removed 2 bases from V and 5 bases from J; junction bases left unmatched: 8. The CDR3 has 16 residues. The germline gives CDR1 MGHRA, CDR2 YSYEKL. CDR3 coding DNA: TGCGCCAGCAGCCAACCCAGACAGGGGGCGCGTTATGGCTACACCTTC. Protein product: CASSQPRQGARYGYTF.

This rearrangement joins TRBV30 to TRBJ2-1; 8 bases map to TRBD2. V dropped 4 bases and J dropped 4; count of bases not matched to a gene: 3. This CDR3 region has 13 residues. CDR1 and CDR2 (germline): GTSNPN, SVGIG (reference sequence). This CDR3 is CAWNSGEYNEQFF. CDR3 DNA sequence: TGTGCCTGGAATAGCGGGGAGTACAATGAGCAGTTCTTC.

The chain recombines TRBV29-1 with TRBJ2-1; 8 bases are a match to TRBD1. The CDR3 runs to 16 residues. V lost 3 bases, J lost 7 bases, and 14 bases stayed unmatched. Germline V gene data show CDR1 as SQVTM and CDR2 as ANQGSEA. The CDR3 sequence: CSVEGRSRGLRNEQFF. DNA of the CDR3: TGCAGCGTTGAGGGTAGGAGCAGGGGGCTCAGGAATGAGCAGTTCTTC.